This T cell receptor beta chain is drawn from a study of cytomegalovirus exposure and HLA in healthy donors (dated by TCRdb to the late 2010s). Study-level background: In an earlier analysis of under 600 of the donors, approximately 260 Gb of sequence data and some 100 million unique TCR beta sequences from roughly 180 million T cells were reported. Donor age, sex, ethnicity and CMV serostatus were collected together with the repertoire data. Every repertoire in the discovery cohort had been generated on one and the same sequencing platform. The study was designed to test whether signatures of past pathogen exposure could be identified by cataloging public T cell receptors. In a later genetic analysis, genome-wide SNP genotypes for about three fifths of the 666 donors were used, and that subset was treated as a discovery cohort. Approximately 330 gigabases of sequencing data and around 90 million unique TCR sequences made up an early release that covered approximately 650 HLA-typed donors. In the later analysis, no new phenotypic data were used to find candidate immune exposures; instead, reliance was placed on TCR beta sequences and their occurrence across donors. The study profiled the T cell repertoires of under 700 subjects by immunosequencing and related them to cytomegalovirus serostatus. Across 398 genotyped donors of the cohort, an average of roughly 230,000 unique TCR beta nucleotide sequences per donor were sequenced, and roughly 20% of those sequences were non-productive. The study combined high-throughput TCR immunosequencing, statistical association of individual TCRs with disease status, and machine learning to predict cytomegalovirus infection status. A later analysis re-analyzed previously published TCR beta repertoires from 600 to 850 donors and added high-resolution HLA genotyping to study TCR occurrence patterns. An earlier analysis of 587 of the donors used high-throughput TCR beta sequencing to judge whether each TCR beta V gene segment behaved as functional or pseudogenic. The number of donors typed differed by locus, with about 629-630 for A, B, C, DRB1 and DQB1, 522 for DQA1, 600 to 610 for DPA1, and some 470 for DPB1. Among the roughly 390 genotyped donors, more than 70% belonged to the genetic ancestry cluster associated with self-reported Caucasian donors. HLA typing covered class I and class II loci at four-digit resolution. Along with the approximately 650-subject first cohort, a separate validation cohort of 120 different subjects was used. Five DR-DQ haplotypes were treated as single units for association and clustering because of strong linkage in the cohort. Beyond this particular receptor, the publication reports: In a later analysis, HLA-associated TCR beta chains were found to be more clonally expanded and to have lower generation probabilities than equally common non-associated chains. A group of highly shared sequence variants was considered likely to be a technical artifact of the sequencing pipeline. A further reported finding was that TCR beta sequences accurately predicted the HLA-A and HLA-B alleles for most subjects in the first cohort. A later analysis reported that several top co-occurrence clusters appeared linked to parvovirus B19, influenza, CMV and Epstein-Barr virus. For the cohort, immune exposure information was limited to CMV serostatus. According to a later analysis, most CMV-associated TCR beta chains appeared to be HLA-restricted, and the HLA associations seemed to be driven largely by CMV exposure. When HLA alleles, especially DR and DQ, strongly co-occurred, attributing TCR associations to individual alleles was difficult. A later analysis found that TCR association rates varied across HLA loci, with DRB1 alleles showing the most associated TCRs and HLA-C alleles the fewest. Because HLA typing was unavailable for some donors at each locus, only the typed subset was used in association tests. In a later genetic analysis, fewer N-insertions in productive TCRs were reported among donors in an Asian-associated ancestry cluster than the roughly 640-donor mean. In this cohort, only TCR beta chains were sequenced, and detectable features were limited by the absence of alpha or paired-chain data. In an earlier analysis of 587 of the donors, most TCR beta V segments were observed in productive rearrangements about 87% or about 30% of the time, broadly matching IMGT annotations. While some public TCRs were present in many individuals, most TCR sequences turned up only very rarely across donors. A later genetic analysis associated a missense DCLRE1C variant with V-gene and J-gene trimming of TCR beta chains, and an independent cohort replicated the association. In both the original and validation cohorts, the classifier was reported to diagnose cytomegalovirus status with high specificity and sensitivity. The authors suggested that the approach could potentially be extended to other disease states and immunological phenotypes. In vitro tests confirmed that a few of the cytomegalovirus-associated TCR beta chains recognize cytomegalovirus antigens. Specific HLA alleles were associated with 15,000 to 20,000 TCR beta sequences at a false discovery rate of 0.05 in a later analysis. Linkage disequilibrium might explain the correlated functional status among segregating V segments, but an unknown experimental factor could not be excluded. The presence/absence analyses assumed that sequencing depth was roughly uniform across donors, and that assumption may not be true. Some IMGT-functional V segments, including TRBV6-2 and TRBV6-3, could not be told apart with the 87-base-pair reads, so those segments were excluded. A total of 150 to 200 TCR beta chains were listed by the study as associated with cytomegalovirus. The earlier analysis of some 540 of the donors excluded some 15 rarely observed V segments, including chromosome 9 orphons, because counts were too low.

As encoded in the germline V gene (reference sequence), CDR1 is MNHEY while CDR2 is SMNVEV. Relative to germline, V is missing 6 bases and J is missing 7 bases, with 5 bases of the junction outside any gene match. Taken from cysteine to phenylalanine, the CDR3 has 15 residues. The kept DNA is CDR3 alone, 45 bases in frame from the first base. Library construction relied on the immunoSEQ multiplex PCR assay. For the multiplex PCR, a mixture combining 60 forward primers for TCR Vbeta segments and 13 reverse primers for TCR Jbeta segments was used. Amplification of the CDR3 region of rearranged TCR beta genes was performed with a multiplex PCR assay on genomic DNA. Amplified TCR beta libraries were sequenced as 87-base-pair reads on the Illumina HiSeq System. Per the source publication's procedure: A later analysis counted tens of millions of unique TCR beta chains across the 550 to 700 repertoires, and 10 million to 11 million of these chains were shared by at least two donors. Raw reads were error-corrected and collapsed into unique sequences by a nearest-neighbor algorithm in which closely related sequences were merged to remove PCR and sequencing errors. Alignment of CDR3 sequences to IMGT reference sequences was used to assign V, D and J gene segments. For a sequence to be retained, at least a six-nucleotide match to both a V gene segment and a J gene segment was required. Rearrangements were called productive when the CDR3 lacked stop codons and stayed in frame with V and J; all others were non-productive. CDR3 was defined by IMGT convention, running from the second conserved V-encoded cysteine to the conserved J-encoded phenylalanine. The earlier analysis of 450 to 750 of the donors excluded any sequence lacking an unambiguous match to a single V gene segment. In an earlier analysis of some 590 of the donors, a V segment was called functional when productive rearrangements were above 56.7%, and segregating when the standard deviation between donors exceeded 5%. A statistical classification framework was developed to diagnose cytomegalovirus status using the catalog of TCR beta chain sequences. V and J gene assignment, in a later analysis, came from comparing TCR nucleotide sequences with IMGT/GENE-DB human TR gene sequences. The TCRdist pipeline was used in a later analysis to assign CDR3 sequences and most-parsimonious VDJ recombination scenarios. In a later analysis, every TCR beta chain was defined by the combination of its CDR3 amino acid sequence and its V-gene family, and reads without a unique V-gene family were dropped. To address suspected cross-contamination and a sequencing artifact, a later analysis removed approximately 590 highly shared, low-generation-probability nucleotide sequences. In a later analysis, a clonal expansion index was calculated for each public chain from normalized within-repertoire ranks of inferred template counts. In a later analysis, generation probabilities were computed using a VDJ recombination model fitted to out-of-frame rearrangements, and the results were checked against IGoR. Hypergeometric tests were used in a later analysis to score TCR-TCR, TCR-HLA and TCR-CMV co-occurrence, with a repertoire-size bias correction applied to the TCR pairs. To estimate false discovery rates, a later analysis permuted the HLA or CMV assignments 20 times. In a later analysis, co-occurring TCRs were grouped using DBSCAN, with TCRdist sequence similarity added in when clustering inside HLA-allele-positive subsets. For co-occurrence clustering, repertoires with fewer than 30,000 or more than 120,000 public chains were excluded, along with five repertoires with anomalous nucleotide sharing. The source is immuneACCESS, and TCRdb retained only in-frame sequences with V and J called. Part of the clones is not carried over; for the studies checked, unresolved V genes explain less than half of this, and the remainder is unexplained. That table furnishes V, J and clone size, whereas the DNA furnished D and trimming. The sample profile shows approximately 85,000 clones; approximately 72% of them were found once. The ten biggest clones cover roughly 10% of the sample.

The cohort consisted of some 730 healthy bone marrow donors. All cohort members were sampled while nominally healthy, although unrecorded immune exposures were likely present. The donor was CMV seropositive and belonged to the group of over 250 seropositive cohort members. Each donor provided a peripheral blood sample, and peripheral blood mononuclear cells were used for TCR beta sequencing. The Qiagen DNeasy Blood Extraction Kit was used to extract genomic DNA from the blood cell samples. As to this clone: Its recognized antigen is unknown. Base qualities are not provided; no much larger clone lies one nucleotide away.

This sequence originates from a woman in her thirties or forties in good health and CMV-seropositive. The rearrangement joined TRBV27 to TRBJ2-1; the central 14 bases match TRBD2. Sample: PBMCs. The nucleotide sequence is TGTGCCAGCAGCCCCGGGACTAGCGGGAGTAATGAGCAGTTCTTC. Its translation reads: CASSPGTSGSNEQFF.